This TCR beta chain was sequenced for a study of blood T cells in healthy people across ages. PCR was performed a second time for about 7 to 12 cycles using a sample-barcoded 5' primer and a J-beta primer mix. TCRdb analysed the 5' RACE reads with MiXCR anew, one entry per CDR3 protein. Among about 380,000 distinct CDR3 sequences, about half were seen once, and the ten largest hold around 53%. Total RNA, at least 5.5 micrograms per sample, came from PBMCs. The ends lost 2 bases at V and 14 bases at J; junction bases unmatched: 12. This CDR3 region has 13 residues. Germline V gene lookup returns CDR1 GTSNPN and CDR2 SVGIG (reference sequence).

The material sequenced was blood. This clonotype was sampled from a man aged 55 to 70 in good health. The V call is TRBV30, the J call TRBJ2-3; TRBD2 matches 8 bases. Here the CDR3 DNA reads TGTGCCTGGAGTCCGAACGCCGGGACTAGAGTGTATTTT. Amino acid sequence: CAWSPNAGTRVYF.